What follows describes a single TCR beta chain. The target antigen is unknown. The primer mix had 60 Vbeta and 13 Jbeta primers. TCRdb keeps only in-frame clones here, not all; method: immunoSEQ multiplex PCR. The table for this sample gives about 210,000 clones. This sample was taken from a study of cytomegalovirus exposure and HLA in healthy donors. Background on the study: An early data release held 70 million to 90 million unique TCRs from HLA-typed donors.

Trimming at V came to 2 bases and at J to 4 bases, leaving 5 bases not matched to a gene. This CDR3 has 15 residues. Per the germline V gene, CDR1 is MNHEY and CDR2 is SVGAGI. Overall study results and limits: For most TCR sequences rarity was the rule, although some public TCRs occurred in many donors.

The sequencing sample was made of PBMCs. This TCR was sampled from a woman aged 30 to 39 in good health and CMV-seropositive. This chain joins TRBV6-5 and TRBJ1-2; 9 bases are shared with TRBD1. The DNA for the CDR3 is TGTGCCAGCAGTTACCTCGACAGGGGGGGCTATGGCTACACCTTC. Residues: CASSYLDRGGYGYTF.